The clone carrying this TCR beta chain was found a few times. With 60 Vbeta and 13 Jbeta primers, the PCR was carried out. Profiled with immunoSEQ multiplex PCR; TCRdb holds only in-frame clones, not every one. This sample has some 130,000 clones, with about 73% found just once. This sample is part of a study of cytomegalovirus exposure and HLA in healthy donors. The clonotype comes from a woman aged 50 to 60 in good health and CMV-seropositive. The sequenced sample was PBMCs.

The DNA for the CDR3 is TGTGCCAGCAGAACCGGGACAGATAATTCACCCCTCCACTTT. Amino acid sequence: CASRTGTDNSPLHF. This chain links TRBV2 with TRBJ1-6, with 7 bases identical to TRBD1. Looked up from germline, CDR1 is SNHLY and CDR2 is FYNNEI. CDR3 length equals 14 residues. With V trimmed by 6 bases and J by 5 bases, 4 bases remained unmatched.